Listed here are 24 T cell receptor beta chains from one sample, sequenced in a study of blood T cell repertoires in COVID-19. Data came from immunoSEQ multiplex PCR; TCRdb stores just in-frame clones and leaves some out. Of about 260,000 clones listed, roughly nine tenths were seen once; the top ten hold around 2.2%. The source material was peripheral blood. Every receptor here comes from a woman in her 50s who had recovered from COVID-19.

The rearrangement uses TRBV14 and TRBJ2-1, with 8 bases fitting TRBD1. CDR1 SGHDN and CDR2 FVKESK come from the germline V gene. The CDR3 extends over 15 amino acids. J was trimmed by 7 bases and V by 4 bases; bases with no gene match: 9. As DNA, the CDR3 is TGTGCCAGCAGCCGCACAGGGGGTCGTCGGAATGAGCAGTTCTTC. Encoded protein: CASSRTGGRRNEQFF.

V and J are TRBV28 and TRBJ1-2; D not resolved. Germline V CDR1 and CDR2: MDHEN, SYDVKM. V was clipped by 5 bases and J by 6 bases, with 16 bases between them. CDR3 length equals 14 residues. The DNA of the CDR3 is TGTGCCAGCAGTGGAGGGTCCCCCTCTAATGGCTACACCTTC. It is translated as CASSGGSPSNGYTF.

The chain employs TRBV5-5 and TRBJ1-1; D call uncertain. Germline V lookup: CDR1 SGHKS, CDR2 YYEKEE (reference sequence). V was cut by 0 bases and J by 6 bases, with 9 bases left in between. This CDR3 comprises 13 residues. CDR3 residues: CASSLGQVAEAFF. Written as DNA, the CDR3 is TGTGCCAGCAGCTTGGGGCAGGTGGCTGAAGCTTTCTTT. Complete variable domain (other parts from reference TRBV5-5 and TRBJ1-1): DAGVTQSPTHLIKTRGQQVTLRCSPISGHKSVSWYQQVLGQGPQFIFQYYEKEERGRGNFPDRFSARQFPNYSSELNVNALLLGDSALYLCASSLGQVAEAFFGQGTRLTVV.

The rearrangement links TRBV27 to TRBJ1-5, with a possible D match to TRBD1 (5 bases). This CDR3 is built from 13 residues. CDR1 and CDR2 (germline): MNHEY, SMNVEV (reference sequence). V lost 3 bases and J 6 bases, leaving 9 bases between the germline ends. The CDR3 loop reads CASSFRRGQPQHF. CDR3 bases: TGTGCCAGCAGTTTTAGGAGGGGTCAGCCCCAGCATTTT.

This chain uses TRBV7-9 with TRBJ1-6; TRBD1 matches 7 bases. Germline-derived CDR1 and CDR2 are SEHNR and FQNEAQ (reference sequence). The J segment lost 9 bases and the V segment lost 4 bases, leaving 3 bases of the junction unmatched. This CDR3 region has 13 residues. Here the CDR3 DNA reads TGTGCCAGCAGCTCGGGACAGAGTTCACCCCTCCACTTT. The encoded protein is CASSSGQSSPLHF.

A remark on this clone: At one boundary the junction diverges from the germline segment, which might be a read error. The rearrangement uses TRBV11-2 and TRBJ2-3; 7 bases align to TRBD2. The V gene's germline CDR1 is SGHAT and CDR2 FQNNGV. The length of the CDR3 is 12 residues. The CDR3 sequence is CASSLATSPLNF. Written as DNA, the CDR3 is TGTGCCAGCAGCTTAGCGACTAGCCCCCTAAATTTT.

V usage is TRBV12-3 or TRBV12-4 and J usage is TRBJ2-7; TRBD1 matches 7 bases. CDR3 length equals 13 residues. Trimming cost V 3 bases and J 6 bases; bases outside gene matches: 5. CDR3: CASSFTGESEQYF. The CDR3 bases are TGTGCCAGCAGTTTTACAGGGGAGAGCGAGCAGTACTTC.

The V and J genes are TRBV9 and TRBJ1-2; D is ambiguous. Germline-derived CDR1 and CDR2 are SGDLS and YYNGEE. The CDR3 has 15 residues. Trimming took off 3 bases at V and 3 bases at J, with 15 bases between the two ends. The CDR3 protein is CASSASIDSDYGYTF. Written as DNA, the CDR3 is TGTGCCAGCAGCGCCAGTATTGACTCAGACTATGGCTACACCTTC.

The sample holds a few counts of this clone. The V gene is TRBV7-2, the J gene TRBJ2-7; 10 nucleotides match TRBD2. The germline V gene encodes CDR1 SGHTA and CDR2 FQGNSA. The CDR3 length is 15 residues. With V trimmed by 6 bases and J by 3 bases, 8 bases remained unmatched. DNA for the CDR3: TGTGCCAGCAGACCTTCTCTAGCGGGGGACTACGAGCAGTACTTC. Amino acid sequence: CASRPSLAGDYEQYF.

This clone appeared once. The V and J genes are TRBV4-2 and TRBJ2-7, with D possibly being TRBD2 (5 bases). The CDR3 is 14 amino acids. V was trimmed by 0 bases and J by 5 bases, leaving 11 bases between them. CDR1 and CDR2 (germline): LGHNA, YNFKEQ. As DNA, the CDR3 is TGTGCCAGCAGCCAAGAGGTCACGAGGGACGAGCAGTACTTC. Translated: CASSQEVTRDEQYF.

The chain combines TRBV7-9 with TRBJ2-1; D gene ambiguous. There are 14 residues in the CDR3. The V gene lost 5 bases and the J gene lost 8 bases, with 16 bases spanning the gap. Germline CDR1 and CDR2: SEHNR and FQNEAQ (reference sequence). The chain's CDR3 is CASSPEPETDEQFF. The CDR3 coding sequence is TGTGCCAGCAGCCCTGAACCCGAAACAGATGAGCAGTTCTTC.

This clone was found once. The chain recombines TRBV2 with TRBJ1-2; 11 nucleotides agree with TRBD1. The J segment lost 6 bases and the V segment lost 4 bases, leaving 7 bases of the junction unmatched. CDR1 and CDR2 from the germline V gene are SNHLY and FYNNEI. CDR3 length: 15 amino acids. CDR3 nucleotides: TGTGCCAGCAGTGCCCCGGGACAGGGGGTCGATGGCTACACCTTC. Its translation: CASSAPGQGVDGYTF.

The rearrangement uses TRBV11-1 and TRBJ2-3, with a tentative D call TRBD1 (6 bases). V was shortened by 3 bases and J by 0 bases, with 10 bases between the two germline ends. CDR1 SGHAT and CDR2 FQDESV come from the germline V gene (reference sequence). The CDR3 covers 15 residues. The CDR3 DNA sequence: TGTGCCAGCAGCTTCTTAAGGGGGAGCACAGATACGCAGTATTTT. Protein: CASSFLRGSTDTQYF.

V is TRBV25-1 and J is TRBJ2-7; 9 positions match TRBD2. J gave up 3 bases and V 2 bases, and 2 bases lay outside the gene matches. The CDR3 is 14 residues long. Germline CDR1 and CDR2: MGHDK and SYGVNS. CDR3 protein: CASSEPTSGYEQYF. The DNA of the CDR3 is TGTGCCAGCAGTGAACCGACTAGCGGCTACGAGCAGTACTTC.

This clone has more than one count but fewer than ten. The CDR3 loop is CASSPGTNNQPQHF. CDR3 coding DNA: TGTGCCAGCTCACCGGGTACTAACAATCAGCCCCAGCATTTT. The rearrangement joins TRBV18 to TRBJ1-5, with D uncertain. The germline CDR1 and CDR2 sequences are KGHSH and LQKENI. The CDR3 loop spans 14 amino acids. V was pared by 3 bases and J by 3 bases, with 9 bases between.

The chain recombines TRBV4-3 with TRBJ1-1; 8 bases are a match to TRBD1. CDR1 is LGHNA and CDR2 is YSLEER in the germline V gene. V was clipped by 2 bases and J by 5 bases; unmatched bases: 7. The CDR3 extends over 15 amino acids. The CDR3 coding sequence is TGCGCCAGCAGCCAACGGTCAGGGGGCTGGACTGAAGCTTTCTTT. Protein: CASSQRSGGWTEAFF.

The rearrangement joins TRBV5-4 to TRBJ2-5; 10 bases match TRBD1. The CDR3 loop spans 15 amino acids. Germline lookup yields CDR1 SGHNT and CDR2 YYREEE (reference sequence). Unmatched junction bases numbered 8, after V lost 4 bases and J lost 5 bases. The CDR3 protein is CASSHKTGGRETQYF. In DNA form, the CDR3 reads TGTGCCAGCAGCCACAAGACAGGGGGCCGGGAGACCCAGTACTTC.

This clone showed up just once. CDR3 DNA: TGCGCCAGCAGCTTGCCCCTTTGGACTAGCGGGAGTATCTACAATGAGCAGTTCTTC. Amino acid sequence: CASSLPLWTSGSIYNEQFF. The chain links TRBV5-1 to TRBJ2-1, with 13 positions matching TRBD2. V lost 1 base, J lost 3 bases, and 10 bases stayed unmatched. Germline CDR1 SGHRS, CDR2 YFSETQ. This CDR3 is built from 19 residues.

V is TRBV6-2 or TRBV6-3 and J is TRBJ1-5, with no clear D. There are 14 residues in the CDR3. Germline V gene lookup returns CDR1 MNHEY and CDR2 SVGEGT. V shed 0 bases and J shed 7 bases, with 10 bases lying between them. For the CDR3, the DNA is TGTGCCAGCAGTTACTCGAATGCGGGCCAGCCCCAGCATTTT. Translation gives CASSYSNAGQPQHF.

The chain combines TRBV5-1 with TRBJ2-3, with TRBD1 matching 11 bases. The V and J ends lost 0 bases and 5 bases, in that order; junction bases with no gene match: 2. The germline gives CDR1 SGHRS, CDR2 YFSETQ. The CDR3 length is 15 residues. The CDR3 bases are TGCGCCAGCAGCTTGGGGACAGGGGGCCAAGATACGCAGTATTTT. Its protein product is CASSLGTGGQDTQYF. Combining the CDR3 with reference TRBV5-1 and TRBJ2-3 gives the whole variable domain KAGVTQTPRYLIKTRGQQVTLSCSPISGHRSVSWYQQTPGQGLQFLFEYFSETQRNKGNFPGRFSGRQFSNSRSEMNVSTLELGDSALYLCASSLGTGGQDTQYFGPGTRLTVL.

The CDR3 spells CASSQGATGELFF. For the CDR3, the DNA is TGTGCCAGCAGCCAAGGGGCCACCGGGGAGCTGTTTTTT. The J gene is TRBJ2-2, the V gene TRBV3-1 (or the pseudogene TRBV3-2); D gene ambiguous. Per the germline V gene, CDR1 is LGHDT and CDR2 is YNNKEL (reference sequence). This CDR3 is built from 13 residues. Deletions cut 1 base from V and 4 bases from J, with 4 bases between.

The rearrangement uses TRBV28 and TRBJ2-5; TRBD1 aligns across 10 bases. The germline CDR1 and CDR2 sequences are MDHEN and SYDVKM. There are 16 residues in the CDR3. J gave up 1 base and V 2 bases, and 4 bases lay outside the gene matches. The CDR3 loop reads CASSLGGTGVQETQYF. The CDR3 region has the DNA TGTGCCAGCAGTTTAGGCGGGACAGGGGTCCAAGAGACCCAGTACTTC.

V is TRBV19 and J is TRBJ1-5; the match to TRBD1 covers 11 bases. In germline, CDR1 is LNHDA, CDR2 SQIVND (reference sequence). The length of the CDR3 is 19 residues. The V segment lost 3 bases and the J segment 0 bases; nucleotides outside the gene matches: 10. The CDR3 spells CASSITRDRGRYSNQPQHF. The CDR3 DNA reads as TGTGCCAGTAGTATTACCCGGGACAGGGGGAGATATAGCAATCAGCCCCAGCATTTT.

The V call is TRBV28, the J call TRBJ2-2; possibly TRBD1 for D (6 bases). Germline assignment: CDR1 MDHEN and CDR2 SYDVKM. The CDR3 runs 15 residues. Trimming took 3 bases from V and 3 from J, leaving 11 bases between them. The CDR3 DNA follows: TGTGCCAGCAGTTTCAGGGGATGGTACACCGGGGAGCTGTTTTTT. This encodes CASSFRGWYTGELFF.